This TCR beta chain was captured by sequencing in a study of cytomegalovirus exposure and HLA in healthy donors. At the level of the study: Later, an analysis reported that the approximately 120 validation repertoires had used the same platform as the approximately 660 first-cohort repertoires.

The length of the CDR3 is 15 residues. Trimming at V came to 7 bases and at J to 3 bases, leaving 8 bases not matched to a gene. The germline CDR1 and CDR2 sequences are MDHEN and SYDVKM. Profiled with immunoSEQ multiplex PCR; TCRdb holds only in-frame clones, not every one. The repertoire holds fewer than 200,000 clones, with roughly nine tenths as singletons. The donors were part of the validation cohort of 95 to 150 subjects. That cohort was separate from the first cohort, which comprised 500 to 700 subjects. Sample: PBMCs. This TCR came from a woman between 18 and 29 years old in good health and CMV-seropositive. The chain carries TRBV28 and TRBJ2-3; 9 bases match TRBD1. The CDR3 sequence: CASILGQGGTDTQYF. CDR3 nucleotide sequence: TGTGCCAGCATTCTGGGACAGGGAGGGACAGATACGCAGTATTTT. The whole variable domain, filled in from reference TRBV28 and TRBJ2-3, reads DVKVTQSSRYLVKRTGEKVFLECVQDMDHENMFWYRQDPGLGLRLIYFSYDVKMKEKGDIPEGYSVSREKKERFSLILESASTNQTSMYLCASILGQGGTDTQYFGPGTRLTVL.